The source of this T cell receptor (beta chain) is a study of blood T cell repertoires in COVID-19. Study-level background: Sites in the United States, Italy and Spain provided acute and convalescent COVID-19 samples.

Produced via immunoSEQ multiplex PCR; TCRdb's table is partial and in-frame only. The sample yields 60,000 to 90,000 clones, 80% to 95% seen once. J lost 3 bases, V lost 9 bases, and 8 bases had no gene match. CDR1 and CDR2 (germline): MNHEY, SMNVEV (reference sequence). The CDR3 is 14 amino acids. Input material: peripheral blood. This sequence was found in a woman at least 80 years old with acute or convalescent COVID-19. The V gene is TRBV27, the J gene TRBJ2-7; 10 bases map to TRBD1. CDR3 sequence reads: CASSTGTGVYEQYF. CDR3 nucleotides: TGTGCCAGTTCAACCGGGACAGGGGTCTACGAGCAGTACTTC.